This T cell receptor (beta chain) was captured by sequencing in a study of shared T cell receptors in the human thymus. Germline values: CDR1 MNHEY, CDR2 SVGAGI. The CDR3 is 13 amino acids. V gave up 6 bases and J gave up 3 bases, with 11 bases separating them. Assay used: immunoSEQ multiplex PCR; TCRdb lists only in-frame clones, some missing. The sample consists of 700,000 to 750,000 clones, approximately 85% of them appearing once. The same sample was also studied in work on human thymus T cells.

Sample: thymocytes. The V call is TRBV6-5, the J call TRBJ1-2; weak D call: TRBD1 (6 bases). The source of this sequence is a girl under three years old with a congenital heart defect. The CDR3 reads CASSITGYYGYTF. DNA of the CDR3: TGTGCCAGCAGCATTACAGGGTACTATGGCTACACCTTC.